The 27 T cell receptor beta chains given below trace back to one sample, sequenced in a study of T cells in Graves' hyperthyroidism and ophthalmopathy. Amplified TCR beta CDR3 regions derived from RNA transcripts. HTBI primers drove first-round RT-PCR of the TCR CDR3. Each CDR3 protein is one row after TCRdb ran MiXCR on the multiplex PCR reads. The table includes 550,000 to 600,000 distinct CDR3 sequences, 14% detected once. The sample consisted of blood. These receptors originate from a woman aged 18-30 years with Graves' ophthalmopathy.

In this sample, this clonotype turned up many times. The chain employs TRBV30 and TRBJ2-3; 9 bases agree with TRBD2. The germline V gene encodes CDR1 GTSNPN and CDR2 SVGIG (reference sequence). This CDR3 is built from 16 residues. Unmatched junction bases numbered 10, after V lost 4 bases and J lost 2 bases. This CDR3 is CAWTSGDLRNTDTQYF. CDR3 nucleotide sequence: TGTGCCTGGACTAGCGGGGACCTCAGGAACACAGATACGCAGTATTTT.

In its sample, this clonotype was seen a few times. The rearrangement joins TRBV30 to TRBJ2-5, with D perhaps TRBD1 (6 bases). This CDR3 region has 18 residues. Trimming took off 2 bases at V and 5 bases at J, with 27 bases between the two ends. Germline assignment: CDR1 GTSNPN and CDR2 SVGIG (reference sequence). Written as DNA, the CDR3 is TGTGCCTGGAGTCCCTCTAGTAGAACAGGGCTAGTTGTTGAGACCCAGTACTTC. It codes for CAWSPSSRTGLVVETQYF.

This clonotype was seen only a few times. The chain couples TRBV25-1 to TRBJ2-5; unclear D gene. The ends were cut back, 2 bases at V and 6 bases at J, with 4 bases in the middle. The length of the CDR3 is 11 residues. Per the germline V gene, CDR1 is MGHDK and CDR2 is SYGVNS. CDR3 residues: CASSEGKTQYF. DNA for the CDR3: TGTGCCAGCAGTGAAGGGAAGACCCAGTACTTC.

This clonotype has a count of ten or more. This rearrangement joins TRBV27 to TRBJ2-3; 11 bases are shared with TRBD1. Germline lookup yields CDR1 MNHEY and CDR2 SMNVEV (reference sequence). V dropped 4 bases and J dropped 7; count of bases not matched to a gene: 13. The CDR3 spans 17 residues. The CDR3 DNA reads TGTGCCAGCAGTTACTCCTTACCGGGACAGGGGGGTAATACGCAGTATTTT. Its protein is CASSYSLPGQGGNTQYF.

This clonotype was picked up a small number of times. In DNA form, the CDR3 reads TGTGCCAGCAGCTTAGGGAGGCTACAGGGCGGGGAGCAGTTCTTC. The encoded protein is CASSLGRLQGGEQFF. This sequence joins TRBV7-9 and TRBJ2-1; D might be TRBD1 (6 bases). This CDR3 has 15 amino acids. The V end lost 1 base, the J end lost 10 bases, and 17 bases lay between the germline ends. Germline V gene sequence: CDR1 SEHNR, CDR2 FQNEAQ (reference sequence). Filled out from reference TRBV7-9 and TRBJ2-1, the complete variable domain reads DTGVSQNPRHKITKRGQNVTFRCDPISEHNRLYWYRQTLGQGPEFLTYFQNEAQLEKSRLLSDRFSAERPKGSFSTLEIQRTEQGDSAMYLCASSLGRLQGGEQFFGPGTRLTVL.

This clonotype occurred many times. The chain joins TRBV20-1 to TRBJ2-1; 11 bases are shared with TRBD2. Germline values: CDR1 DFQATT, CDR2 SNEGSKA (reference sequence). The CDR3 contains 14 residues. V was pared by 6 bases and J by 4 bases, with 5 bases of the junction left unmatched. The CDR3 region has the DNA TGCAGTGCACCGGGACTAGCGGTTTACAATGAGCAGTTCTTC. Translated, it gives CSAPGLAVYNEQFF.

V is TRBV5-6 and J is TRBJ1-5; D may be TRBD1 (5 bases). CDR3 length: 12 residues. CDR1 is SGHDT, CDR2 YYEEEE, per germline. V was pared by 4 bases and J by 7 bases, with 9 bases between. CDR3 DNA: TGTGCCAGCAGCAGGGGTCAGCAGCCCCAGCATTTT. Protein: CASSRGQQPQHF.

The J gene is TRBJ2-1, the V gene TRBV28; 9 nucleotides line up with TRBD1. Germline trimming cut 6 bases from V and 2 bases from J; bases unmatched to any gene: 11. Germline CDR1 is MDHEN and CDR2 is SYDVKM. The CDR3 consists of 17 residues. CDR3 sequence reads: CASSPTYRGRPYNEQFF. The DNA of the CDR3 is TGTGCCAGCAGCCCGACTTACAGGGGGCGCCCCTACAATGAGCAGTTCTTC.

The chain employs TRBV16 and TRBJ1-3; weak D call: TRBD1 (5 bases). Trimming took off 6 bases at V and 0 bases at J, with 18 bases between the two ends. In germline, CDR1 is KGHSY, CDR2 FQNENV. This CDR3 has 17 amino acids. CDR3 sequence reads: CASSLQKGYFSGNTIYF. For the CDR3, the DNA is TGTGCCAGCAGTCTTCAAAAGGGGTACTTCTCTGGAAACACCATATATTTT.

This clonotype was counted at least ten times. The V gene is TRBV7-8, the J gene TRBJ2-7; TRBD2 might be the D (6 bases). The germline V gene encodes CDR1 SGHVS and CDR2 FQNEAQ. CDR3 size: 15 residues. The V end was cut by 3 bases, the J end by 3 bases, with 15 bases between. The CDR3 sequence is CASSLKRTSSYEQYF. The CDR3, as DNA: TGTGCCAGCAGCTTGAAGCGAACTAGCAGCTACGAGCAGTACTTC.

This clonotype was counted between two and nine times. The rearrangement links TRBV4-2 to TRBJ1-2; 7 nucleotides line up with TRBD1. The CDR3 runs to 14 residues. Germline CDR1 and CDR2: LGHNA and YNFKEQ. Trimming at V came to 3 bases and at J to 7 bases, leaving 8 bases not matched to a gene. The CDR3 nucleotides read TGTGCCAGCAGCCAGGACGACAGGGAGGTTGGCTACACCTTC. This gives the protein CASSQDDREVGYTF.

The rearrangement joins TRBV6-2 or TRBV6-3 to TRBJ2-7; D gene unclear. V shed 6 bases and J shed 9 bases, with 18 bases lying between them. The CDR3 is 13 residues long. Looked up from germline, CDR1 is MNHEY and CDR2 is SVGEGT. This CDR3 reads CASSYSASHRQYF. Here the CDR3 DNA reads TGTGCCAGCAGCTATTCGGCCTCCCACAGGCAGTACTTC.

This clonotype was seen repeatedly, ten times or more. The genes are TRBV10-3 and TRBJ1-5; unclear D gene. Germline V CDR1 and CDR2: ENHRY, SYGVKD. CDR3 length: 17 amino acids. V lost 1 base to trimming and J lost 0 bases, with 13 bases between them. The CDR3 here is CAISEFDIYYSNQPQHF. CDR3 nucleotides: TGTGCCATCAGTGAGTTCGACATATACTATAGCAATCAGCCCCAGCATTTT.

The table lists this clonotype with many counts. This chain connects TRBV28 to TRBJ2-5, with 8 bases lining up with TRBD1. The CDR3 runs to 16 residues. Trimming cost V 3 bases and J 4 bases; bases outside gene matches: 10. Germline-derived CDR1 and CDR2 are MDHEN and SYDVKM. CDR3 amino acids: CASSFAGGPTRETQYF. CDR3 sequence (DNA): TGTGCCAGCAGTTTCGCAGGGGGCCCCACACGAGAGACCCAGTACTTC.

This clonotype was counted at least ten times. The gene calls are TRBV20-1 and TRBJ2-1; D tentatively fits TRBD1 or TRBD2 (5 bases each). Between the trimmed V and J ends, which lost 2 bases and 2 bases, there was a span of 10 bases. There are 14 residues in the CDR3. CDR1 and CDR2 from the germline V gene are DFQATT and SNEGSKA (reference sequence). The CDR3 reads CSARIPGPYNEQFF. CDR3 nucleotide sequence: TGCAGTGCTAGAATACCGGGACCCTACAATGAGCAGTTCTTC.

This clonotype has ten or more counts. This rearrangement joins TRBV5-1 to TRBJ2-2; D may be TRBD1 (6 bases). CDR1 is SGHRS and CDR2 is YFSETQ in the germline V gene. Trimming removed 4 bases at V and 4 bases at J, with 11 bases between. The CDR3 contains 14 residues. The CDR3 protein is CASSQDSTTGELFF. The DNA of the CDR3 is TGCGCCAGCAGCCAGGACAGCACCACCGGGGAGCTGTTTTTT.

This clonotype was seen repeatedly, ten times or more. V and J are TRBV6-1 and TRBJ2-1; D may be TRBD1 or TRBD2 (5 bases each). The CDR3 spans 17 residues. Trimming left V 6 bases short and J 4 bases short, with 22 bases between. Germline V gives CDR1 MNHNS, CDR2 SASEGT. The DNA for the CDR3 is TGTGCCAGCAGCCAATTCACACGGGGCCTTTTTTACAATGAGCAGTTCTTC. Its translation: CASSQFTRGLFYNEQFF.

A single count supports this clonotype. The gene calls are TRBV2 and TRBJ1-5; no clear D gene. Germline V gene sequence: CDR1 SNHLY, CDR2 FYNNEI. Trimming shortened V by 1 base and J by 8 bases, and 6 bases separated the two germline ends. The CDR3 loop spans 12 amino acids. CDR3 bases: TGTGCCAGCAGTGAAGGGACTGAGCCCCAGCATTTT. It specifies CASSEGTEPQHF.

This clonotype was recorded many times. The rearrangement links TRBV12-3 or TRBV12-4 to TRBJ1-4; 7 nucleotides agree with TRBD1. This CDR3 has 15 amino acids. V lost 4 bases to trimming and J lost 8 bases; unmatched junction nucleotides: 10. CDR3: CASSSLTGDGEKLFF. CDR3 in DNA: TGTGCCAGCAGTTCGCTTACAGGGGACGGGGAAAAACTGTTTTTT.

V usage is TRBV5-1 and J usage is TRBJ2-5; tentative D call: TRBD1 (6 bases). The CDR3 is 16 residues long. V was cut by 5 bases and J by 2 bases, with 19 bases left in between. Germline CDR1 SGHRS, CDR2 YFSETQ. CDR3 region: CASSQNPGQPQETQYF. The CDR3 nucleotides are TGCGCCAGCAGTCAGAATCCCGGACAGCCACAAGAGACCCAGTACTTC.

This clonotype was seen only a few times. The chain is built from TRBV9 and TRBJ2-7; a weak D match, TRBD1 (5 bases). Trimming took off 0 bases at V and 0 bases at J, with 13 bases between the two ends. The CDR3 has 16 residues. CDR1 SGDLS and CDR2 YYNGEE come from the germline V gene. The DNA of the CDR3 is TGTGCCAGCAGCGTAGAGGCAGGACAAATCTCCTACGAGCAGTACTTC. This gives the protein CASSVEAGQISYEQYF.

This clonotype was recorded many times. This chain connects TRBV7-8 to TRBJ2-3; 8 bases match TRBD2. This CDR3 spans 18 amino acids. After removal of 3 bases from V and 3 bases from J, the junction contained 14 bases not matched to a gene. Per the germline V gene, CDR1 is SGHVS and CDR2 is FQNEAQ. This CDR3 reads CASSFSRGAASGTDTQYF. In DNA form, the CDR3 reads TGTGCCAGCAGCTTTTCGCGGGGGGCGGCCTCGGGGACAGATACGCAGTATTTT.

This sequence joins TRBV6-2 or TRBV6-3 and TRBJ2-1, with D possibly called TRBD1 or TRBD2 (5 bases each). The CDR3 length is 17 residues. Germline V CDR1 and CDR2: MNHEY, SVGEGT. V gave up 4 bases and J gave up 4 bases, with 20 bases separating them. Written as DNA, the CDR3 is TGTGCCAGCAGTTTTCCCCCCGGCCCGGGGCTTTACAATGAGCAGTTCTTC. It specifies CASSFPPGPGLYNEQFF.

This clonotype was recorded many times. CDR3 nucleotide sequence: TGCGCCAGCAGGCGGCTAGCGGGAAGTAGTGGGGATACGCAGTATTTT. Protein: CASRRLAGSSGDTQYF. The chain recombines TRBV5-1 with TRBJ2-3; TRBD2 matches 9 bases. Germline CDR1 SGHRS, CDR2 YFSETQ. V gave up 5 bases and J gave up 6 bases; unmatched junction bases: 13. This CDR3 is built from 16 residues.

The rearrangement joins TRBV6-5 to TRBJ1-4; D is unresolved. Germline V CDR1 and CDR2: MNHEY, SVGAGI. CDR3 length: 18 residues. Trimming shortened V by 0 bases and J by 0 bases, and 14 bases separated the two germline ends. The CDR3 bases are TGTGCCAGCAGTTACTCGAGGTTGGTGGCCGCAACTAATGAAAAACTGTTTTTT. The encoded protein is CASSYSRLVAATNEKLFF.

Only a few counts were recorded for this clonotype. The chain joins TRBV7-9 to TRBJ2-5, with a tentative D call TRBD1 (6 bases). The ends were cut back, 6 bases at V and 10 bases at J, with 18 bases in the middle. CDR3 length: 13 amino acids. Germline assignment: CDR1 SEHNR and CDR2 FQNEAQ (reference sequence). Here the CDR3 reads CASSLTGRDIQYF. The DNA of the CDR3 is TGTGCCAGCAGTCTCACCGGTAGGGACATCCAGTACTTC. The full variable domain, completed using reference TRBV7-9 and TRBJ2-5, is DTGVSQNPRHKITKRGQNVTFRCDPISEHNRLYWYRQTLGQGPEFLTYFQNEAQLEKSRLLSDRFSAERPKGSFSTLEIQRTEQGDSAMYLCASSLTGRDIQYFGPGTRLLVL.

This clonotype has at least ten counts. The rearrangement joins TRBV12-3 or TRBV12-4 to TRBJ2-3; D could derive from TRBD1 or TRBD2 (6 bases each). Trimming shortened V by 8 bases and J by 8 bases, and 26 bases separated the two germline ends. The CDR3 length is 16 residues. The CDR3 region is CASLHRSGAPDGTQYF. CDR3 nucleotides: TGTGCCAGCCTCCATCGGTCGGGGGCCCCCGATGGTACGCAGTATTTT.